The clone carrying this T cell receptor beta chain was counted many times. These data originate in a study of T cell repertoires in cytomegalovirus infection. Using its own MiXCR run on the reads, TCRdb lists one record per CDR3 protein. This sample carries nearly 550,000 distinct CDR3 sequences, 15% to 20% of them seen once, and the ten largest clones take 24%. This CDR3 has 16 amino acids. Trimming removed 5 bases from V and 2 bases from J, with 17 bases in between. This rearrangement joins TRBV12-3 or TRBV12-4 to TRBJ2-3, with D tentatively TRBD1 (5 bases). Sequencing was carried out using CD8+ T cells from PBMCs. This TCR derives from a human donor in good health (CMV status not recorded). Some clones in this sample may be carry-over from other donors' samples. In DNA, the CDR3 is TGTGCCAGCAGTCCGAGACAGCACCCGGTCACAGATACGCAGTATTTT. It is translated as CASSPRQHPVTDTQYF.